These T cell receptor beta chains were read from a single sample in a study of shared clonotypes between healthy human individuals. Here immunoSEQ multiplex PCR was the method, and the copy in TCRdb shows in-frame clones only, minus some. This table holds 950,000 to 1,300,000 clones, 60% to 80% found once. The sample taken for sequencing was memory CD4+ T cells sorted from blood. The receptors here all came from a man younger than 35 in good health. Both conserved end residues are part of each CDR3. Fields, in order: D gene, clone size, J gene, V gene, CDR3 protein, CDR3 DNA. A D gene is named only where the DNA matches it firmly. Size is omitted from some rows. Given values are once, few, many or a class for expanded clones.

TRBD1 once TRBJ2-1 TRBV25-1 CASRGQVSYNEQFF TGTGCCAGCAGAGGACAGGTCTCCTACAATGAGCAGTTCTTC
NA NA TRBJ1-5 TRBV7-2 CASSARTNQPQHF TGTGCCAGCAGCGCCCGGACCAATCAGCCCCAGCATTTT
NA NA TRBJ2-3 TRBV6-1 CASSEVADTQYF TGTGCCAGCAGTGAAGTCGCAGATACGCAGTATTTT
TRBD1 once TRBJ2-7 TRBV28 CASSDSGTGDYEQYF TGTGCCAGCAGCGACTCCGGGACAGGGGACTACGAGCAGTACTTC
TRBD2 NA TRBJ2-5 TRBV5-1 CASSWDIAGGHVQETQYF TGCGCCAGCAGCTGGGACATAGCGGGGGGGCACGTCCAAGAGACCCAGTACTTC
TRBD2 few TRBJ2-1 TRBV5-4 CASSLTSANNEQFF TGTGCCAGCAGCTTGACTAGCGCGAACAATGAGCAGTTCTTC
NA NA TRBJ2-3 TRBV9 CASSVVDDSDTQYF TGTGCCAGCAGCGTAGTGGATGATTCAGATACGCAGTATTTT
NA NA TRBJ1-4 TRBV5-4 CASSLRVGQTNEKLFF TGTGCCAGCAGCTTGAGAGTGGGACAAACTAATGAAAAACTGTTTTTT
NA NA TRBJ2-7 TRBV5-1 CASSLDTTAYEQYF TGCGCCAGCAGCTTGGACACTACCGCCTACGAGCAGTACTTC
NA NA TRBJ2-5 TRBV7-3 CASSAGGKQETQYF TGTGCCAGCAGCGCTGGGGGCAAACAAGAGACCCAGTACTTC
NA NA TRBJ2-7 TRBV5-1 CASSLVTGFSYEQYF TGCGCCAGCAGCTTGGTGACGGGGTTCTCCTACGAGCAGTACTTC
TRBD1 NA TRBJ2-5 TRBV4-1 CASSHPGGTQYF TGCGCCAGCAGCCACCCAGGGGGGACCCAGTACTTC
TRBD1 NA TRBJ2-2 TRBV28 CARRTDRGLYAGELFF TGTGCCAGGAGGACCGACAGGGGGCTTTACGCCGGGGAGCTGTTTTTT
NA NA TRBJ1-5 TRBV21-1 CASSKGSGRVQPQHF TGTGCCAGCAGCAAAGGATCAGGGCGGGTTCAGCCCCAGCATTTT
TRBD2 once TRBJ2-5 TRBV10-3 CAINSGAETQYF TGTGCCATCAATAGCGGGGCGGAGACCCAGTACTTC
NA NA TRBJ2-6 TRBV7-9 CASSLVLAGANVLTF TGTGCCAGCAGCTTAGTCCTGGCCGGGGCCAACGTCCTGACTTTC
NA NA TRBJ1-5 TRBV11-2 CASSLEGGQPQHF TGTGCCAGCAGCTTAGAAGGAGGTCAGCCCCAGCATTTT
TRBD2 NA TRBJ2-4 TRBV7-2 CASSSVASALAGVKNIQYF TGTGCCAGCAGCTCCGTCGCCTCGGCACTAGCGGGAGTGAAAAACATTCAGTACTTC
TRBD2 NA TRBJ2-5 TRBV4-1 CASSQDLTGTSGKETQYF TGCGCCAGCAGCCAAGACCTGACCGGGACTAGCGGTAAAGAGACCCAGTACTTC
TRBD1 few TRBJ1-3 TRBV19 CASSGQDPSGNTIYF TGTGCCAGTAGTGGACAGGACCCCTCTGGAAACACCATATATTTT
NA NA TRBJ1-6 TRBV6-5 CASGPSPLHF TGTGCCAGCGGACCCTCACCCCTCCACTTT
TRBD2 few TRBJ2-4 TRBV27 CASSLGKREYGDIQYF TGTGCCAGCAGTTTGGGGAAGCGGGAGTATGGGGACATTCAGTACTTC
NA NA TRBJ2-3 TRBV27 CASKKGDTDTQYF TGTGCCAGCAAAAAGGGGGACACAGATACGCAGTATTTT
TRBD1 NA TRBJ2-7 TRBV7-8 CASSRSETGNYFQYF TGTGCCAGCAGCCGGTCTGAGACAGGGAACTATTTCCAGTACTTC
TRBD1 few TRBJ1-3 TRBV30 CAWSTGQLRNTIYF TGTGCCTGGAGTACGGGACAGCTGAGAAACACCATATATTTT
NA NA TRBJ2-7 TRBV5-7 CASSSTSVGNSYEQYF TGTGCCAGCAGCTCCACTTCTGTAGGTAATTCCTACGAGCAGTACTTC
NA NA TRBJ2-5 TRBV4-2 CASSRDIEGGQYF TGTGCCAGCAGCCGAGACATAGAAGGGGGCCAGTACTTC
NA NA TRBJ1-1 TRBV12-5 CASGNRENTEAFF TGTGCTAGTGGTAACAGGGAGAACACTGAAGCTTTCTTT
TRBD1 NA TRBJ2-1 TRBV18 CASSPKARGHVNEQFF TGTGCCAGCTCACCTAAAGCCAGGGGGCATGTCAATGAGCAGTTCTTC
NA NA TRBJ2-3 TRBV5-1 CASSSNGASTDTQYF TGCGCCAGCAGCTCTAACGGTGCTAGCACAGATACGCAGTATTTT
NA NA TRBJ1-1 TRBV11-2 CASSSATTLVNTEAFF TGTGCCAGCAGTTCCGCCACTACGCTGGTGAACACTGAAGCTTTCTTT
NA NA TRBJ1-2 TRBV30 CAWTQVGYGYTF TGTGCCTGGACCCAAGTCGGTTATGGCTACACCTTC
TRBD1 once TRBJ1-1 TRBV5-1 CASSLDRGTEAFF TGCGCCAGCAGCCTGGACAGGGGGACTGAAGCTTTCTTT
NA NA TRBJ1-4 TRBV1 CTSSPGKLFF TGCACCAGCAGCCCCGGTAAACTGTTTTTT
NA NA TRBJ1-5 TRBV6-6 CASRMDSNQPQHF TGTGCCAGCCGTATGGATAGCAATCAGCCCCAGCATTTT
NA few TRBJ1-2 TRBV7-9 CASSLDADYGYTF TGTGCCAGCAGCTTAGACGCGGACTATGGCTACACCTTC
NA NA TRBJ2-2 TRBV27 CASSLTSSTGELFF TGTGCCAGCAGTTTGACTAGTTCCACCGGGGAGCTGTTTTTT
NA NA TRBJ2-7 TRBV18 CASSKDTYEQYF TGTGCCAGCTCAAAAGACACCTACGAGCAGTACTTC
TRBD2 few TRBJ2-7 TRBV25-1 CASSEWGTSGGEQYF TGTGCCAGCAGTGAATGGGGGACTAGCGGGGGTGAGCAGTACTTC
NA NA TRBJ1-6 TRBV6-5 CASRVTNSPLHF TGTGCCAGCAGGGTGACCAATTCACCCCTCCACTTT
NA once TRBJ1-1 TRBV5-1 CASSLLGDNTEAFF TGCGCCAGCAGCTTGCTAGGGGATAACACTGAAGCTTTCTTT
NA NA TRBJ1-4 TRBV28 CASSQRGKREKLFF TGTGCCAGCAGCCAAAGGGGAAAGAGGGAAAAACTGTTTTTT
NA NA TRBJ1-4 TRBV30 CAWRGGQGEKLFF TGTGCCTGGCGGGGGGGCCAGGGTGAAAAACTGTTTTTT
NA NA TRBJ2-3 TRBV28 CATVASTDTQYF TGTGCCACCGTTGCTAGCACAGATACGCAGTATTTT
NA NA TRBJ2-1 TRBV2 CASSESGNLDNEQFF TGTGCCAGCAGTGAATCCGGGAACCTTGACAATGAGCAGTTCTTC
NA NA TRBJ1-2 TRBV14 CASSQGLDYGYTF TGTGCCAGCAGCCAAGGTTTGGACTATGGCTACACCTTC
TRBD2 few TRBJ2-7 TRBV5-1 CASSLATSGVGEQYF TGCGCCAGCAGCTTGGCGACTAGCGGGGTGGGGGAGCAGTACTTC
NA NA TRBJ1-1 TRBV6-5 CASTSRPNTEAFF TGTGCCAGCACTTCAAGACCGAACACTGAAGCTTTCTTT